This TCR beta chain comes out of a study of patients and donors after allogeneic stem cell transplantation. V lost 1 base, J lost 8 bases, and 15 bases lay in between. Germline CDR1 and CDR2: LGHNA and YSLEER. The CDR3 is made up of 15 amino acids. This clonotype was observed a single time. A single record per CDR3 protein comes from TCRdb applying MiXCR to the RT-PCR reads. Here the sample spans 150,000 or so distinct CDR3 sequences, about 24% being singletons. The sequence derives from a human donor who was either an allogeneic HSCT recipient or a stem cell or donor lymphocyte infusion donor (not recorded which). It is not recorded whose cells these are; they may come from a transplant donor. The sequencing input was blood, either unsorted or a sorted T cell fraction (not recorded which). This chain connects TRBV4-3 to TRBJ2-4, with D possibly TRBD2 on 6 matching bases. The CDR3 here is CASSQVTGSSDIQYF. CDR3 in DNA: TGCGCCAGCAGCCAAGTGACCGGGAGTTCGGACATTCAGTACTTC.